This passage covers 23 T cell receptor beta chains from one sample sequenced in a study of T cells in Graves' hyperthyroidism and ophthalmopathy. There were TCR beta CDR3 regions amplified from RNA transcripts. The primer set for the first-round RT-PCR of the TCR CDR3 was HTBI. Using its own MiXCR run on the multiplex PCR reads, TCRdb lists one record per CDR3 protein. The sample carries about half a million distinct CDR3 sequences, approximately 22% recorded once. Sequences were obtained from blood. The receptors stem from a woman in her seventies with Graves' ophthalmopathy.

The sample holds a few counts of this clonotype. J is TRBJ2-3 and V is TRBV7-9; D not resolved. V gave up 2 bases and J gave up 4 bases, with 13 bases separating them. Looked up from germline, CDR1 is SEHNR and CDR2 is FQNEAQ (reference sequence). CDR3 length equals 15 residues. The CDR3 nucleotides are TGTGCCAGCAGCTTAAGTTTAGGAGAATCAGATACGCAGTATTTT. It codes for CASSLSLGESDTQYF.

This clonotype was counted a few times. The rearrangement links TRBV5-1 to TRBJ1-1; D not resolved. Germline V CDR1 and CDR2: SGHRS, YFSETQ. Between the trimmed V and J ends, which lost 3 bases and 4 bases, there was a span of 10 bases. The CDR3 runs 13 residues. In nucleotides, the CDR3 is TGCGCCAGCAGCTGGGCCCCGAGCACTGAAGCTTTCTTT. Translation gives CASSWAPSTEAFF.

CDR3 residues: CASSLPAGASSRAFF. The CDR3 nucleotides are TGTGCCAGCAGCCTACCCGCGGGGGCCAGCTCGAGGGCTTTCTTT. J is TRBJ1-1 and V is TRBV7-6; perhaps TRBD1 as D (6 bases). Trimming cost V 5 bases and J 11 bases, with 24 bases left between them. From germline, CDR1 is SGHVS and CDR2 FNYEAQ. The CDR3 extends over 15 amino acids.

The rearrangement joins TRBV4-3 to TRBJ2-3, with no clear D. Deletions cut 0 bases from V and 2 bases from J, with 15 bases between. The germline CDR1 and CDR2 sequences are LGHNA and YSLEER. The CDR3 loop spans 17 amino acids. DNA for the CDR3: TGCGCCAGCAGCCAAGATCAGATTGACTTAGCCACAGATACGCAGTATTTT. Translating gives CASSQDQIDLATDTQYF.

Only a few counts were recorded for this clonotype. The gene calls are TRBV30 and TRBJ2-4; D not resolved. The germline V and J ends were trimmed by 0 bases and 8 bases, with 11 bases remaining between them. The CDR3 has 13 residues. Germline lookup yields CDR1 GTSNPN and CDR2 SVGIG (reference sequence). CDR3 protein: CAWSVPGSDIQYF. For the CDR3, the DNA is TGTGCCTGGAGTGTCCCTGGAAGTGACATTCAGTACTTC.

This clonotype was seen at least ten times. The chain carries TRBV29-1 and TRBJ2-7; possibly TRBD2 for D (5 bases). Looked up from germline, CDR1 is SQVTM and CDR2 is ANQGSEA. The CDR3 runs to 14 residues. The ends were cut back, 1 base at V and 2 bases at J, with 12 bases in the middle. The CDR3 nucleotides are TGCAGCGTTGAAGCGGGAAATGCGCCCTACGAGCAGTACTTC. Translation: CSVEAGNAPYEQYF.

Worth noting for this clonotype: This CDR3 is missing its conserved last phenylalanine or tryptophan, likely due to a read error. The J gene is TRBJ1-1, the V gene TRBV2; no clear D gene. The CDR3 is made up of 15 amino acids. Germline lookup yields CDR1 SNHLY and CDR2 FYNNEI. CDR3 sequence reads: CASREVGVMNTEAFS. The DNA for the CDR3 is TGTGCCAGCAGGGAAGTGGGTGTCATGAACACTGAAGCTTTCTCT.

This sequence joins TRBV19 and TRBJ2-3; D might be TRBD2 (6 bases). Between the trimmed V and J ends, which lost 7 bases and 0 bases, there was a span of 17 bases. The germline gives CDR1 LNHDA, CDR2 SQIVND (reference sequence). The length of the CDR3 is 16 residues. DNA for the CDR3: TGTGCCAGTACCAGGGACTTTCGAAGAAGCACAGATACGCAGTATTTT. As protein: CASTRDFRRSTDTQYF.

This clonotype appeared a few times. The chain couples TRBV10-3 to TRBJ2-1; D gene uncertain. Germline V lookup: CDR1 ENHRY, CDR2 SYGVKD. CDR3 length equals 14 residues. The V end lost 2 bases, the J end lost 3 bases, and 8 bases lay between the germline ends. The CDR3 region is CAISEGYNYNEQFF. The DNA of the CDR3 is TGTGCCATCAGTGAGGGTTACAACTACAATGAGCAGTTCTTC.

This clonotype was observed a few times. This chain connects TRBV7-6 to TRBJ1-6; D unclear. V gave up 4 bases and J gave up 0 bases, with 16 bases separating them. Germline lookup yields CDR1 SGHVS and CDR2 FNYEAQ. The CDR3 is 18 amino acids. The CDR3 DNA sequence: TGTGCCAGCAGCTCCTCGGCGGGCTCCAGCTCCTATAATTCACCCCTCCACTTT. This encodes CASSSSAGSSSYNSPLHF.

The rearrangement uses TRBV27 and TRBJ1-5; 7 bases fit TRBD1. CDR3 length: 15 residues. The V gene's germline CDR1 is MNHEY and CDR2 SMNVEV (reference sequence). V lost 3 bases to trimming and J lost 2 bases; unmatched junction nucleotides: 4. The CDR3 sequence: CASSFGQGGNQPQHF. The DNA for the CDR3 is TGTGCCAGCAGTTTCGGGCAGGGGGGCAATCAGCCCCAGCATTTT.

The chain joins TRBV19 to TRBJ1-5, with 10 bases fitting TRBD1. There are 15 residues in the CDR3. V dropped 3 bases and J dropped 4; count of bases not matched to a gene: 3. The germline V gene has CDR1 LNHDA and CDR2 SQIVND (reference sequence). The CDR3 sequence is CASSIRQGANQPQHF. The CDR3 DNA reads as TGTGCCAGTAGTATCCGACAGGGGGCGAATCAGCCCCAGCATTTT.

V usage is TRBV27 and J usage is TRBJ2-6; no reliable D call. This CDR3 spans 17 amino acids. Germline V lookup: CDR1 MNHEY, CDR2 SMNVEV (reference sequence). V was shortened by 6 bases and J by 0 bases, with 15 bases between the two germline ends. As DNA, the CDR3 is TGTGCCAGCAGGGAACAGTGGCTCCGCTCTGGGGCCAACGTCCTGACTTTC. Translating it yields CASREQWLRSGANVLTF. The full variable domain, in which reference TRBV27 and TRBJ2-6 provide the parts outside the CDR3, is EAQVTQNPRYLITVTGKKLTVTCSQNMNHEYMSWYRQDPGLGLRQIYYSMNVEVTDKGDVPEGYKVSRKEKRNFPLILESPSPNQTSLYFCASREQWLRSGANVLTFGAGSRLTVL.

This clonotype was recorded at least ten times. The CDR3 reads CAWKGTGGTNTEAFF. In nucleotides, the CDR3 is TGTGCCTGGAAGGGTACAGGGGGCACGAACACTGAAGCTTTCTTT. The chain joins TRBV30 to TRBJ1-1; 9 positions agree with TRBD1. J gave up 1 base and V 4 bases, and 7 bases lay outside the gene matches. CDR1 is GTSNPN and CDR2 is SVGIG in the germline V gene (reference sequence). This CDR3 is built from 15 residues. Using reference TRBV30 and TRBJ1-1 for the parts outside the CDR3, the full variable domain is SQTIHQWPATLVQPVGSPLSLECTVEGTSNPNLYWYRQAAGRGLQLLFYSVGIGQISSEVPQNLSASRPQDRQFILSSKKLLLSDSGFYLCAWKGTGGTNTEAFFGQGTRLTVV.

In this sample, this clonotype turned up many times. The genes are TRBV12-3 or TRBV12-4 and TRBJ1-1; D unclear. Between the trimmed V and J ends, which lost 6 bases and 3 bases, there was a span of 11 bases. The CDR3 is 13 amino acids. CDR3 bases: TGTGCCAGCAGCCGAGGCAGGCACACTGAAGCTTTCTTT. Amino acids: CASSRGRHTEAFF.

This clonotype has more than one count but fewer than ten. This sequence joins TRBV6-1 and TRBJ2-1, with D perhaps matching TRBD2 (5 bases). Germline V lookup: CDR1 MNHNS, CDR2 SASEGT. The CDR3 is made up of 12 amino acids. Trimming stripped 2 bases from V and 9 bases from J, with 8 bases between. CDR3 nucleotide sequence: TGTGCCAGCAGTGAATGGGAGAGTGAGCAGTTCTTC. Amino acids: CASSEWESEQFF.

This chain connects TRBV19 to TRBJ2-6, with D unresolved. Trimming removed 0 bases from V and 0 bases from J, with 12 bases in between. The length of the CDR3 is 18 residues. Germline V gives CDR1 LNHDA, CDR2 SQIVND (reference sequence). CDR3 sequence reads: CASSIEGHSFSGANVLTF. The CDR3 DNA sequence: TGTGCCAGTAGTATAGAGGGCCACAGTTTCTCTGGGGCCAACGTCCTGACTTTC.

This clonotype was counted ten times or more. The chain links TRBV4-3 to TRBJ2-3, with a tentative D call TRBD1 (7 bases). Germline values: CDR1 LGHNA, CDR2 YSLEER. There are 18 residues in the CDR3. V lost 8 bases and J lost 3, with 27 bases in between. CDR3 in DNA: TGCGCCAGCGGGAGGACAGGCGGATTTGGGACCCATACAGATACGCAGTATTTT. This codes for CASGRTGGFGTHTDTQYF.

This clonotype was seen a handful of times. This chain links TRBV5-1 with TRBJ2-1; perhaps D is TRBD1 or TRBD2 (5 bases each). The CDR3 is 16 residues long. In germline, CDR1 is SGHRS, CDR2 YFSETQ. V was cut by 6 bases and J by 5 bases, with 21 bases left in between. The CDR3 region is CASTWGSAQGDNEQFF. CDR3 sequence (DNA): TGCGCCAGCACCTGGGGGTCAGCTCAAGGAGACAATGAGCAGTTCTTC.

The CDR3 DNA reads as TGTGCCAGTAGTATGACAGGTGTTCACGAGCAGTACTTC. This codes for CASSMTGVHEQYF. This chain joins TRBV19 and TRBJ2-7, with a possible D match to TRBD1 (6 bases). The germline gives CDR1 LNHDA, CDR2 SQIVND (reference sequence). This CDR3 spans 13 amino acids. V lost 3 bases, J lost 5 bases, and 11 bases lay in between.

The J gene is TRBJ2-1, the V gene TRBV3-1, with D maybe TRBD1 (8 bases). The length of the CDR3 is 16 residues. In germline, CDR1 is LGHDT, CDR2 YNNKEL (reference sequence). V was pared by 4 bases and J by 10 bases, with 23 bases between. The CDR3 DNA reads TGTGCCAGCAGCCCCCTCGGACAGGGAGGGAGGGGGGAGCAGTTCTTC. It translates to CASSPLGQGGRGEQFF.

At least ten counts were recorded for this clonotype. The chain couples TRBV11-2 to TRBJ2-3; 10 bases fit TRBD2. Germline V gene sequence: CDR1 SGHAT, CDR2 FQNNGV. V lost 3 bases, J lost 1 base, and 4 bases stayed unmatched. The CDR3 is 16 amino acids. The CDR3 reads CASSFLAGVGTDTQYF. The CDR3 DNA reads as TGTGCCAGCAGCTTTCTAGCGGGAGTCGGCACAGATACGCAGTATTTT.

The chain recombines TRBV5-5 with TRBJ1-5; 8 nucleotides match TRBD1. Looked up from germline, CDR1 is SGHKS and CDR2 is YYEKEE (reference sequence). The CDR3 runs 19 residues. The V and J ends lost 0 bases and 3 bases, in that order; junction bases with no gene match: 14. Here the CDR3 DNA reads TGTGCCAGCAGCTTGGCCTTATTTCAGGGGGCTCTGGCCAATCAGCCCCAGCATTTT. Translation: CASSLALFQGALANQPQHF.